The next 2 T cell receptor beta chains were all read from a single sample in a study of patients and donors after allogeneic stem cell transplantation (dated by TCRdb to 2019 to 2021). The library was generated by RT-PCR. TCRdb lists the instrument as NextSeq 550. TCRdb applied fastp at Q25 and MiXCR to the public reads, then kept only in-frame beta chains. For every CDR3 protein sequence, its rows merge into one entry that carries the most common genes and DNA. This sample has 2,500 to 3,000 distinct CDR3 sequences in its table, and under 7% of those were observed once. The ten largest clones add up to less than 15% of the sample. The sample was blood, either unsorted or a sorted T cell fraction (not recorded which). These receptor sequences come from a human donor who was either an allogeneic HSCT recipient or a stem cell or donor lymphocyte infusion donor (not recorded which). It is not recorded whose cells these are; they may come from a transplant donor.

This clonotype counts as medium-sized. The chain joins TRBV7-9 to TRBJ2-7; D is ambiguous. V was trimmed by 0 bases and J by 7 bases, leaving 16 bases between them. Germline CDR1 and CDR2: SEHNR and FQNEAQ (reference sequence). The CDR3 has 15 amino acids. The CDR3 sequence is CASSLALQLPGEQYF. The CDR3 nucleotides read TGTGCCAGCAGCTTAGCACTACAGCTCCCAGGAGAGCAGTACTTC.

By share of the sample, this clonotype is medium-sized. The CDR3 loop is CASRQGTGGLRYGYTF. CDR3 DNA sequence: TGTGCCAGCAGGCAAGGGACAGGGGGATTGCGGTATGGCTACACCTTC. V gene TRBV7-2 combines with J gene TRBJ1-2; 11 bases match TRBD1. The V and J ends lost 6 bases and 5 bases, in that order; junction bases with no gene match: 11. Germline loops: CDR1 SGHTA, CDR2 FQGNSA. The CDR3 is made up of 16 amino acids.